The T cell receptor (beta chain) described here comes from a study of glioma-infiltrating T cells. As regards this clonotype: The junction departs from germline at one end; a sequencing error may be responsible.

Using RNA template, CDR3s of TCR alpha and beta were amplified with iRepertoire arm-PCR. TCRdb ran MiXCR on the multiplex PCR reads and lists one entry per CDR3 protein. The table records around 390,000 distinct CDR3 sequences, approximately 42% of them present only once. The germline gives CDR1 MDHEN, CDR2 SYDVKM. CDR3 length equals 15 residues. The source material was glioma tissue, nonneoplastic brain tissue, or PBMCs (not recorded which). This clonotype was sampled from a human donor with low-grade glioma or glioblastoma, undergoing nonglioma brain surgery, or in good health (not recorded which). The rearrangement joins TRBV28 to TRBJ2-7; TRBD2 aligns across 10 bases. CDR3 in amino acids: CACSTWTSGSYEQYF. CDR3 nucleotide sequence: TGTGCCTGCAGTACTTGGACTAGCGGCTCCTACGAGCAGTACTTC. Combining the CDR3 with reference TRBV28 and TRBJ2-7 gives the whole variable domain DVKVTQSSRYLVKRTGEKVFLECVQDMDHENMFWYRQDPGLGLRLIYFSYDVKMKEKGDIPEGYSVSREKKERFSLILESASTNQTSMYLCACSTWTSGSYEQYFGPGTRLTVT.